The 27 T cell receptor beta chains below all came from one sample that was sequenced in a study of regulatory T cells in long-lasting Graves disease. Investigators prepared the TCR beta libraries by applying iRepertoire HTBI primers and Arm-PCR of CDR3 regions. TCRdb reprocessed the multiplex PCR reads with MiXCR, giving one entry per CDR3 protein. This sample carries about 300,000 distinct CDR3 sequences, approximately 20% of them seen once, and the ten largest clones take approximately 53%. The time point is: persistent/refractory GD, antithyroid drugs over 5 years with positive TRAb. Isolated PBMC RNA provided the starting material for the TCR library. Source: peripheral blood mononuclear cells (PBMCs), taken when the disease was refractory, from a patient treated with antithyroid drugs. The origin of the receptors is a female donor with Graves disease.

The chain uses TRBV7-3 and TRBJ2-5, with 13 bases that match TRBD2. In germline, CDR1 is SGHTA, CDR2 FQGTGA. CDR3 size: 15 residues. V shed 4 bases, J shed 4 bases, and the junction held 3 bases outside the gene matches. The CDR3 sequence: CASSWTSGGGETQYF. The CDR3, as DNA: TGTGCCAGCAGCTGGACTAGCGGGGGCGGAGAGACCCAGTACTTC.

The chain uses TRBV7-9 and TRBJ2-2; no clear D gene. The CDR3 loop spans 16 amino acids. The germline V gene encodes CDR1 SEHNR and CDR2 FQNEAQ (reference sequence). The germline V and J ends were trimmed by 0 bases and 6 bases, with 14 bases remaining between them. CDR3 sequence reads: CASSLAPGVVAGELFF. In DNA form, the CDR3 reads TGTGCCAGCAGCTTAGCGCCCGGAGTCGTGGCCGGGGAGCTGTTTTTT.

This clonotype was counted a single time. CDR3 coding DNA: TGTGCCAGCAGGATCGGGGACAATGAGCAGTTCTTC. It specifies CASRIGDNEQFF. The J gene is TRBJ2-1, the V gene TRBV4-2, with D perhaps TRBD2 (5 bases). The germline V gene has CDR1 LGHNA and CDR2 YNFKEQ. V was shortened by 6 bases and J by 5 bases, with 8 bases between the two germline ends. This CDR3 is 12 amino acids long.

Notes on this clonotype: A much larger clone differs from this one at a single base, so this may be a read error. The rearrangement uses TRBV27 and TRBJ1-1; 8 bases align to TRBD1. V lost 6 bases and J lost 4; bases outside the gene matches: 10. The CDR3 length is 15 residues. Germline CDR1 reads MNHEY; CDR2 reads SMNVEV (reference sequence). CDR3 DNA: TGTGCCAGCAGCCGACGGACAGGGTCGAGCACTGAAGCTTTCTTT. Translating gives CASSRRTGSSTEAFF.

In regard to this clonotype: Since a much larger clone is just one base distant, this may be a read error. The V gene is TRBV2, the J gene TRBJ2-7; unclear D gene. CDR3 length equals 13 residues. CDR1 and CDR2 (germline): SNHLY, FYNNEI. The ends were cut back, 10 bases at V and 3 bases at J, with 16 bases in the middle. The CDR3 bases are TGTGCCACCAAGAGTATAGGTGACTACGAGCAGTACTTC. It is translated as CATKSIGDYEQYF.

Many counts were recorded for this clonotype. The chain combines TRBV7-2 with TRBJ2-5, with D possibly matching TRBD2 (5 bases). CDR3 size: 13 residues. Germline loops: CDR1 SGHTA, CDR2 FQGNSA. Deletions cut 6 bases from V and 5 bases from J, with 13 bases between. CDR3 bases: TGTGCCAGCAGACCGGCGGGCGGGGAGACCCAGTACTTC. Amino acid sequence: CASRPAGGETQYF.

This clonotype was observed many times. J is TRBJ2-5 and V is TRBV28; 10 positions match TRBD2. CDR3 length: 16 residues. The germline CDR1 and CDR2 sequences are MDHEN and SYDVKM. J gave up 1 base and V 5 bases, and 7 bases lay outside the gene matches. The CDR3 spells CASSRALAGVQETQYF. For the CDR3, the DNA is TGTGCCAGCAGTAGGGCCCTAGCGGGAGTCCAAGAGACCCAGTACTTC.

This clonotype was found a few times. The gene calls are TRBV5-5 and TRBJ1-2; D is uncertain. V was pared by 2 bases and J by 6 bases, with 11 bases between. Germline CDR1 is SGHKS and CDR2 is YYEKEE (reference sequence). This CDR3 region has 13 residues. As DNA, the CDR3 is TGTGCCAGCAGCTTTTTGGGTTTTGATGGCTACACCTTC. This sequence encodes CASSFLGFDGYTF.

The CDR3 is CASSLEGAGPGDTQYF. As DNA, the CDR3 is TGTGCCAGCAGCTTAGAGGGCGCGGGACCGGGAGATACGCAGTATTTT. This rearrangement joins TRBV7-2 to TRBJ2-3, with TRBD2 as a possible D gene (6 bases). V was pared by 1 base and J by 5 bases, with 16 bases between. The CDR3 spans 16 residues. The germline gives CDR1 SGHTA, CDR2 FQGNSA.

This clonotype was detected only a few times. The J gene is TRBJ2-3, the V gene TRBV7-2, with D unresolved. This CDR3 contains 14 residues. The V gene's germline CDR1 is SGHTA and CDR2 FQGNSA. Trimming shortened V by 4 bases and J by 9 bases, and 17 bases separated the two germline ends. The CDR3 nucleotides are TGTGCCAGCAGCTCTAATTCGCCCTCCCAGACGCAGTATTTT. It translates to CASSSNSPSQTQYF.

The chain couples TRBV5-8 to TRBJ2-3; D possibly corresponds to TRBD1 (5 bases). V lost 1 base and J 8 bases, leaving 11 bases between the germline ends. Germline lookup yields CDR1 SGHTS and CDR2 YDEGEE. The length of the CDR3 is 13 residues. CDR3 sequence: CASSLRQSVTQYF. CDR3 coding DNA: TGTGCCAGCAGCTTGAGACAGTCAGTTACGCAGTATTTT.

The genes are TRBV7-9 and TRBJ1-3, with D perhaps matching TRBD1 (5 bases). The CDR3 contains 16 residues. CDR1 SEHNR and CDR2 FQNEAQ come from the germline V gene (reference sequence). Trimming stripped 1 base from V and 0 bases from J, with 10 bases between. The CDR3 loop is CASSLGFRASGNTIYF. The DNA of the CDR3 is TGTGCCAGCAGCTTAGGATTCAGGGCCTCTGGAAACACCATATATTTT.

This clonotype was seen at least ten times. V and J are TRBV28 and TRBJ1-2; 8 nucleotides line up with TRBD1. V lost 5 bases to trimming and J lost 7 bases; unmatched junction nucleotides: 6. Germline-derived CDR1 and CDR2 are MDHEN and SYDVKM. The CDR3 loop spans 13 amino acids. The CDR3 bases are TGTGCCAGCAGTCCGACAGGGGCGGGTGGCTACACCTTC. This gives the protein CASSPTGAGGYTF.

This clonotype was picked up many times. The J gene is TRBJ2-1, the V gene TRBV2; D is perhaps TRBD2 (7 bases). V was cut by 2 bases and J by 8 bases, with 13 bases left in between. CDR1 and CDR2 (germline): SNHLY, FYNNEI. The CDR3 loop spans 14 amino acids. The CDR3 is CASSEIGGEDEQFF. The CDR3 bases are TGTGCCAGCAGTGAAATAGGGGGGGAGGATGAGCAGTTCTTC.

With regard to this clonotype: This clone may be a read error of a much larger clone one base away. This likely comes from a read error, as the CDR3 has no conserved phenylalanine or tryptophan at its end. The chain combines TRBV27 with TRBJ2-7; TRBD2 matches 8 bases. This CDR3 comprises 16 residues. The germline V gene has CDR1 MNHEY and CDR2 SMNVEV (reference sequence). V dropped 6 bases and J dropped 0; count of bases not matched to a gene: 10. The CDR3 is CASSPTIAGSSYEQYL. The CDR3 bases are TGTGCCAGCAGCCCCACGATAGCGGGAAGCTCCTACGAGCAGTACCTC.

The genes are TRBV3-1 and TRBJ2-2, with D perhaps TRBD1 or TRBD2 (5 bases each). V was shortened by 4 bases and J by 3 bases, with 15 bases between the two germline ends. Germline V gene lookup returns CDR1 LGHDT and CDR2 YNNKEL (reference sequence). This CDR3 comprises 16 residues. CDR3 sequence reads: CASSRDPTTDTGELFF. The CDR3, as DNA: TGTGCCAGCAGCCGGGACCCTACAACCGACACCGGGGAGCTGTTTTTT.

This clonotype came up a few times. The V call is TRBV3-1, the J call TRBJ2-6; D gene uncertain. Germline lookup yields CDR1 LGHDT and CDR2 YNNKEL (reference sequence). With 0 bases removed from V and 1 base from J, the gap between germline ends came to 4 bases. This CDR3 spans 15 amino acids. CDR3 region: CASSQDASGANVLTF. CDR3 nucleotides: TGTGCCAGCAGCCAAGACGCATCTGGGGCCAACGTCCTGACTTTC.

This clonotype was counted between two and nine times. DNA for the CDR3: TGCAGTGCGCGGGACCGCCCCCGGCAGGATCAGCCCCAGCATTTT. This gives the protein CSARDRPRQDQPQHF. V usage is TRBV20-1 and J usage is TRBJ1-5; D possibly corresponds to TRBD1 (5 bases). The CDR3 has 15 amino acids. V shed 6 bases and J shed 5 bases, with 20 bases lying between them. Germline CDR1 DFQATT, CDR2 SNEGSKA (reference sequence).

This clonotype was picked up many times. This chain uses TRBV9 with TRBJ2-5; D tentatively fits TRBD1 or TRBD2 (5 bases each). Trimming removed 4 bases at V and 2 bases at J, with 15 bases between. CDR3 length: 15 amino acids. The germline CDR1 and CDR2 sequences are SGDLS and YYNGEE. CDR3 in DNA: TGTGCCAGCAGCCCTCTTGGGACCCAACAAGAGACCCAGTACTTC. Translated, it gives CASSPLGTQQETQYF.

This clonotype was detected ten times or more. The chain uses TRBV7-2 and TRBJ2-7; the D is unclear. This CDR3 spans 14 amino acids. V was pared by 4 bases and J by 2 bases, with 12 bases between. Germline V lookup: CDR1 SGHTA, CDR2 FQGNSA. CDR3 coding DNA: TGTGCCAGCAGCTCCCTCAGGCCCCCCTACGAGCAGTACTTC. Translated: CASSSLRPPYEQYF.

This clonotype was seen only a few times. One base away lies a much larger clone, so this may be a sequencing read error. The chain has TRBV6-5 and TRBJ2-7; D unresolved. V shed 2 bases and J shed 0 bases, with 14 bases lying between them. Germline V lookup: CDR1 MNHEY, CDR2 SVGAGI. The CDR3 totals 16 residues. CDR3 bases: TGTGCCAGCAGTTACCCGAGCGACACCAGCTCCTACGAGCAGTACTTC. Translated, it gives CASSYPSDTSSYEQYF.

The chain links TRBV6-1 to TRBJ1-1; 10 positions match TRBD1. The CDR3 consists of 17 residues. The germline gives CDR1 MNHNS, CDR2 SASEGT. V trimming: 5 bases; J trimming: 7 bases; junction bases outside the gene matches: 16. The CDR3 DNA is TGTGCCAGCAGTCCTCGTCCCGGGACAGGGGTAAAGCGTGAAGCTTTCTTT. This encodes CASSPRPGTGVKREAFF.

The chain joins TRBV19 to TRBJ2-7; TRBD1 aligns across 7 bases. Trimming cost V 6 bases and J 2 bases; bases outside gene matches: 7. CDR3 length: 14 residues. Per germline, CDR1 LNHDA and CDR2 SQIVND (reference sequence). DNA of the CDR3: TGTGCCAGTAGGCCTACGGGACAGACCTACGAGCAGTACTTC. Its translation is CASRPTGQTYEQYF.

This clonotype has ten or more counts. The V and J genes are TRBV30 and TRBJ2-5, with unresolved D. Germline V CDR1 and CDR2: GTSNPN, SVGIG (reference sequence). V dropped 7 bases and J dropped 0 bases, with 6 bases sitting between them. This CDR3 is built from 11 residues. As DNA, the CDR3 is TGTGCCTCTGAGTACCAAGAGACCCAGTACTTC. Amino acid sequence: CASEYQETQYF.

This clonotype was detected a few times. The V gene is TRBV12-3 or TRBV12-4, the J gene TRBJ1-1; D is ambiguous. V lost 2 bases, J lost 3 bases, and 10 bases lay in between. The CDR3 extends over 14 amino acids. CDR3 in amino acids: CASSLTRGYTEAFF. CDR3 nucleotides: TGTGCCAGCAGTTTAACGCGGGGATACACTGAAGCTTTCTTT.

V is TRBV11-3 and J is TRBJ2-2; maybe TRBD1 (6 bases). V gave up 4 bases and J gave up 4 bases, with 13 bases separating them. The germline V gene encodes CDR1 SGHNT and CDR2 YENEEA. CDR3 length: 15 residues. DNA of the CDR3: TGTGCCAGCAGCTCCTCCGGGACAACCACCGGGGAGCTGTTTTTT. Protein: CASSSSGTTTGELFF.

This clonotype was recorded at least ten times. V is TRBV27 and J is TRBJ1-4; D is possibly TRBD1 (5 bases). Germline loops: CDR1 MNHEY, CDR2 SMNVEV (reference sequence). The CDR3 consists of 13 residues. Trimming stripped 6 bases from V and 10 bases from J, with 15 bases between. CDR3 residues: CASSQTGTRKLFF. CDR3 sequence (DNA): TGTGCCAGCAGCCAAACCGGGACGAGAAAACTGTTTTTT.